The text below deals with one TCR beta chain. Its target is unknown. The sample holds other DNA sequences that translate to the same CDR3. Clones were sequenced by immunoSEQ multiplex PCR, and TCRdb holds only the in-frame ones, with some missing. The table shows 120,000 or so clones, with approximately 86% occurring only once. Germline CDR1 and CDR2: MNHEY and SMNVEV (reference sequence). The CDR3 is 17 amino acids. The V segment lost 2 bases and the J segment 3 bases; nucleotides outside the gene matches: 4. The sample originates from a study of PD-1 blockade in mismatch repair-deficient tumors. Across the whole study: All were previously treated, progressing patients with eleven to twelve mismatch repair-deficient cancer types. Regarding the study as a whole: Tumor-resident clones, often undetectable pretreatment in blood, expanded then contracted after pembrolizumab.

Every patient had mismatch repair deficiency by PCR or immunohistochemistry. TCRs were sequenced from a few patients responding to pembrolizumab. This sample comprised peripheral blood, obtained 44 weeks after starting pembrolizumab. The chain recombines TRBV27 with TRBJ2-1, with 13 bases aligning to TRBD2. This clonotype originated in an adult with mismatch repair-deficient cancer. Here the CDR3 DNA reads TGTGCCAGCAGTTTAAGACTAGCGGGAGGCCTCTACAATGAGCAGTTCTTC. Protein product: CASSLRLAGGLYNEQFF.